This TCR beta chain appears in the sequencing data of a study of T cell responses to AZD1222 COVID-19 vaccine (dated by TCRdb to 2020 to 2022). The study in broad terms: AZD1222 recipients whose second dose came at about 4 weeks and those whose second dose came at about 12 weeks were combined into one group, since spike-specific TCR depth and breadth did not differ between the two schedules. A total of around 240 trial participants underwent TCR sequencing, of whom 207 received two doses of AZD1222 and about 25 received two doses of the MenACWY control vaccine. Trial participants were enrolled into age subgroups of 18-55, 56-69 and 70-plus years, which contained about 150, 28 and 57 TCR-sequenced participants, respectively.

Turning to this clone: Its antigen target is currently unknown. Per-base qualities were not stored, and no clone one base away is much larger.

Taken with the paper, the label for time point translates to: baseline before first vaccination. Vaccinee samples were obtained from the UK trials COV001 and COV002, which included a single-blind randomized controlled phase 2/3 trial of AZD1222 (ChAdOx1 nCoV-19) in healthy adults. For TCRbeta chain sequencing, PBMC samples were collected from trial participants at day 0 and at day 28 after the second dose. The CDR3 regions of human TCRbeta chains were analyzed by immunosequencing. For the original study's pipeline: Repertoire TCRs were matched against a reference library of SARS-CoV-2-specific TCRs generated with the MIRA antigen-specificity platform. Breadth meant the fraction of unique TCRs that were SARS-CoV-2-associated, whereas depth meant the fraction of total T cells that were SARS-CoV-2-associated. Using the MIRA data, each spike-specific TCR was assigned both to the spike region to which the TCR was reactive and to a CD4 or CD8 class. Log10-transformed breadth and depth values were compared by one-way ANOVA with Sidak's multiple comparisons tests. TCRdb retrieved this table from immuneACCESS and kept in-frame rearrangements only. Not all clones are present; in checked studies, unresolved V genes account for under half, and no reason is known for the remainder. V and J calls and clone size come straight from that table; D and trimming were deduced from the DNA. Recorded for this sample are fewer than 150,000 clones; 84% of them occurred a single time. The ten largest clones take up approximately 4% of the sample.

Counted from cysteine to phenylalanine, this CDR3 has 13 amino acids. The read is trimmed to its CDR3 DNA, 39 bases read in frame from base 1. At the junction V is shortened by 10 bases and J by 1 base, with 12 bases in between. CDR1 and CDR2 (MDHEN, SYDVKM) derive from the germline V gene. Beyond this particular receptor, the publication reports: Most participants were white British and females outnumbered males, and the authors suggested that clonal diversity may have been underestimated. Because no samples from the day 14 peak response were available, repertoires could be characterized only after the peak T cell response. In the small 56-69-year group, the increase in depth fell short of significance, most likely because of low power. After two AZD1222 doses, both the breadth and the depth of spike-specific TCRs were significantly higher than at day 0 and than in MenACWY recipients. The whole spike protein was spanned by vaccine-associated CD4 TCRs, and dominant responses were seen in regions 160-218 and 743-854. Conclusions about previously exposed vaccinees were limited because only six AZD1222 recipients were SARS-CoV-2 seropositive at baseline. Nearly half of unique spike-specific TCRs reportedly recognized epitopes outside regions mutated in the B.1.351 and B.1.1.7 variants.

The V and J genes are TRBV28 and TRBJ2-3; TRBD1 might be the D gene, on 6 matching bases. The sequence was collected from an adult in good health. The source material was peripheral blood, sampled on day 0 of AZD1222 vaccination. The CDR3 is CATHYRGTDTQYF. The nucleotide sequence is TGTGCCACCCATTACAGGGGCACAGATACGCAGTATTTT.